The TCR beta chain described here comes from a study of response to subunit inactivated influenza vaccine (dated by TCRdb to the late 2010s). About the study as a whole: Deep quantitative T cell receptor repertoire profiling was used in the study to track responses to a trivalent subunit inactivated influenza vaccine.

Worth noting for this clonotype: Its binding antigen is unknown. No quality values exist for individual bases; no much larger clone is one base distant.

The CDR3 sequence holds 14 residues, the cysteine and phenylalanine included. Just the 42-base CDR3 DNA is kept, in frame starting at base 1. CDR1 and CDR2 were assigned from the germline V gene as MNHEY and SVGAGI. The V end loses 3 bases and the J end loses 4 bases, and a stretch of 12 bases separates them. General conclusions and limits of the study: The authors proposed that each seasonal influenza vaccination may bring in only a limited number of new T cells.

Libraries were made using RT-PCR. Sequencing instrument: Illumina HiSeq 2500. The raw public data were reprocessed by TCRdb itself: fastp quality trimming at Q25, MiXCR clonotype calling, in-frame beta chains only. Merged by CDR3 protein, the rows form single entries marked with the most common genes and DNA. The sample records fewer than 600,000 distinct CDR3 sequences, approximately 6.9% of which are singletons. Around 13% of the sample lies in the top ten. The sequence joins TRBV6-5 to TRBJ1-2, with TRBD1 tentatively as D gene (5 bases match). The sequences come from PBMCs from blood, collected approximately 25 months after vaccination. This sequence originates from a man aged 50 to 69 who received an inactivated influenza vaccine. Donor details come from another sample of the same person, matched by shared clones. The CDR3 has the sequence CASSYRTTGYGYTF. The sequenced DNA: TGTGCCAGCAGTTATCGGACAACCGGCTATGGCTACACCTTC.